This T cell receptor beta chain is drawn from a study of shared clonotypes between healthy human individuals. Study in general: Donors were a couple of women and a few men aged 18 to 49.

Germline CDR1 is SNHLY and CDR2 is FYNNEI. The V end lost 11 bases, the J end lost 2 bases, and 24 bases lay between the germline ends. The CDR3 totals 16 residues. Sequencing was performed with immunoSEQ multiplex PCR; in TCRdb, only in-frame clones are kept and a portion is missing. This table has about 650,000 clones, around 95% appearing once. The naive CD8 fraction comprised CD45RO-negative cells positively selected for CCR7 and excluded terminally differentiated effector memory CD45RA+ cells. The chain carries TRBV2 and TRBJ1-2; D is uncertain. Sequencing was performed on naive CD8+ T cells sorted from blood. This TCR derives from a woman between 25 and 40 years old in good health. CDR3 sequence (DNA): TGTGCCGCCCACCGCGCCGCAGAACTTCCCAACTATGGCTACACCTTC. It is translated as CAAHRAAELPNYGYTF.